The clone carrying this T cell receptor (beta chain) was seen a handful of times. Its cognate antigen is unknown. The data belong to a study of T-cell reconstitution after alpha-beta-depleted transplantation in children. Germline V gene sequence: CDR1 SEHNR, CDR2 FQNEAQ (reference sequence). The CDR3 runs 15 residues. The V end was cut by 1 base, the J end by 7 bases, with 17 bases between. The authors prepared the TCRbeta library with unique molecular identifiers. One entry per CDR3 protein, called by TCRdb with MiXCR from the PCR reads. The table records hundreds of thousands of distinct CDR3 sequences, 13% of them present only once. Whole-study findings and limits: From surviving recipient T cells and thymic progenitors came the high day-60 TCRbeta diversity observed in some patients. After transplant, at about two months, alpha-beta T cells were reportedly derived from several hundred expanded graft clones. One year after transplant, T-cell counts and diversity came mostly from newly produced T cells.

The sequencing used PBMCs, mostly from graft donor cells, collected 360 days after TCRalphabeta/CD19-depleted stem cell transplant. The sequence derives from a male patient aged 10-17 years who had a stem cell transplant for acute myeloid leukemia, so the T cells may come from the graft donor. The chain links TRBV7-9 to TRBJ2-7; TRBD2 is a possible D gene (7 bases). The DNA of the CDR3 is TGTGCCAGCAGCTTAGTAAGGGGGGGGGTTGAAGAGCAGTACTTC. This sequence encodes CASSLVRGGVEEQYF.